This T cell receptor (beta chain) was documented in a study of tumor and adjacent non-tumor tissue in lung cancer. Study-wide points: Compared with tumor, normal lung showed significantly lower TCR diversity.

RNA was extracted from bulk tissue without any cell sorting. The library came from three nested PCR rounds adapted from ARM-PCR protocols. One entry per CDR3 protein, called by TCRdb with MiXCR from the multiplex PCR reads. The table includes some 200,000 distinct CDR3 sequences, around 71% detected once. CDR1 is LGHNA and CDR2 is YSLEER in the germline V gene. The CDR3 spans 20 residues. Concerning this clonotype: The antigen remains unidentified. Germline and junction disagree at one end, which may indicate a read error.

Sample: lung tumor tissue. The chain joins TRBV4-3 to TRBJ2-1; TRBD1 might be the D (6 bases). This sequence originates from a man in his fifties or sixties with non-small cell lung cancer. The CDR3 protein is CASCQVHNRASFSSYNEQFF. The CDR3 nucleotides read TGCGCCAGCTGCCAAGTTCACAACAGGGCCTCTTTCAGCTCCTACAATGAGCAGTTCTTC.